The rows below give T cell receptor beta chains drawn from one sample of a study of cytomegalovirus exposure and HLA in healthy donors. Here immunoSEQ multiplex PCR was the method, and the copy in TCRdb shows in-frame clones only, minus some. Here the sample spans roughly 100,000 clones, 75% being singletons. The sample was PBMCs. Receptors were obtained from a middle-aged man in good health and CMV-seronegative. Both conserved end residues are part of each CDR3. D genes are given only for firm matches. Clone size is not always given. Where it is, it says once, few, many or a class for expanded clones.

d_gene: -; j_gene: TRBJ1-5; abundance: -; len: 15; v_gene: TRBV6-1; CDR3nt: TGTGCCAGCAGTCAAACGACAGGAAGCAATCAGCCCCAGCATTTT; CDR3aa: CASSQTTGSNQPQHF
d_gene: TRBD1; j_gene: TRBJ1-3; abundance: -; len: 19; v_gene: TRBV10-3; CDR3nt: TGTGCCATCAGACCGGGACAGGGGGTGGAAAGCAGCTCTGGAAACACCATATATTTT; CDR3aa: CAIRPGQGVESSSGNTIYF
d_gene: -; j_gene: TRBJ1-6; abundance: -; len: 15; v_gene: TRBV5-4; CDR3nt: TGTGCCAGCAGCTTGGAGACAGGAATTAATTCACCCCTCCACTTT; CDR3aa: CASSLETGINSPLHF
d_gene: -; j_gene: TRBJ1-5; abundance: few; len: 14; v_gene: TRBV4-2; CDR3nt: TGTGCCAGCAGCCAAGAGGCCAGCAATCAGCCCCAGCATTTT; CDR3aa: CASSQEASNQPQHF
d_gene: TRBD1; j_gene: TRBJ2-5; abundance: -; len: 16; v_gene: TRBV27; CDR3nt: TGTGCCAGCCGACAGGGAAGCCCCCTGGCACAAGAGACCCAGTACTTC; CDR3aa: CASRQGSPLAQETQYF
d_gene: -; j_gene: TRBJ2-2; abundance: -; len: 12; v_gene: TRBV5-6; CDR3nt: TGTGCCAGCAGCTCCGGAGGCGGGGAGCTGTTTTTT; CDR3aa: CASSSGGGELFF
d_gene: -; j_gene: TRBJ1-6; abundance: -; len: 15; v_gene: TRBV9; CDR3nt: TGTGCCAGCAGCGTAGCTCCGGGGGGTGATTCACCCCTCCACTTT; CDR3aa: CASSVAPGGDSPLHF
d_gene: TRBD2; j_gene: TRBJ2-1; abundance: -; len: 17; v_gene: TRBV7-9; CDR3nt: TGTGCCAGCAGCCCCCCTTTACTAGCGGGGGGGCACAATGAGCAGTTCTTC; CDR3aa: CASSPPLLAGGHNEQFF
d_gene: -; j_gene: TRBJ1-2; abundance: -; len: 13; v_gene: TRBV6-5; CDR3nt: TGTGCCAGCAGTAGTGACAGGCCCCATGGCTACACCTTC; CDR3aa: CASSSDRPHGYTF
d_gene: -; j_gene: TRBJ2-3; abundance: -; len: 16; v_gene: TRBV15; CDR3nt: TGTGCCACCAGCAGGGTGATGGGCCGGGGGACAGATACGCAGTATTTT; CDR3aa: CATSRVMGRGTDTQYF
d_gene: TRBD2; j_gene: TRBJ2-1; abundance: -; len: 15; v_gene: TRBV7-2; CDR3nt: TGTGCCAGCAGACGACTAGCGGGGGGCGCGAATGAGCAGTTCTTC; CDR3aa: CASRRLAGGANEQFF
d_gene: -; j_gene: TRBJ2-5; abundance: once; len: 15; v_gene: TRBV6-1; CDR3nt: TGTGCCAGCAGTGAAGCGACCGGGGGACAAGAGACCCAGTACTTC; CDR3aa: CASSEATGGQETQYF
d_gene: TRBD2; j_gene: TRBJ2-1; abundance: -; len: 15; v_gene: TRBV4-1; CDR3nt: TGCGCCAGCAGTGGTGGCGGGGGGCGAGTAAATGAGCAGTTCTTC; CDR3aa: CASSGGGGRVNEQFF
d_gene: -; j_gene: TRBJ1-2; abundance: -; len: 18; v_gene: TRBV2; CDR3nt: TGTGCCAGCAGTGAAATTATAGGCGGCAGGGGTTATAACTATGGCTACACCTTC; CDR3aa: CASSEIIGGRGYNYGYTF
d_gene: -; j_gene: TRBJ2-3; abundance: -; len: 15; v_gene: TRBV2; CDR3nt: TGTGCCAGCACCCGACCGGGGTCTAGCACAGATACGCAGTATTTT; CDR3aa: CASTRPGSSTDTQYF
d_gene: TRBD1; j_gene: TRBJ2-7; abundance: -; len: 19; v_gene: TRBV11-2; CDR3nt: TGTGCCAGCAGCTTAACTTCCAGGGGGAATCCCAACTACTACTACGAGCAGTACTTC; CDR3aa: CASSLTSRGNPNYYYEQYF
d_gene: TRBD1; j_gene: TRBJ1-5; abundance: -; len: 15; v_gene: TRBV7-2; CDR3nt: TGTGCCAGCAGCGAAGATGGGACAGCAGCTCAGCCCCAGCATTTT; CDR3aa: CASSEDGTAAQPQHF
d_gene: TRBD2; j_gene: TRBJ2-3; abundance: once; len: 15; v_gene: TRBV7-3; CDR3nt: TGTGCCAGCAGCTTCACTAGCGGGGGGGCGAATACGCAGTATTTT; CDR3aa: CASSFTSGGANTQYF
d_gene: TRBD1; j_gene: TRBJ1-4; abundance: -; len: 15; v_gene: TRBV6-5; CDR3nt: TGTGCCAGCACCTCGGGGGTAGGGGGCGGCGAAAAACTGTTTTTT; CDR3aa: CASTSGVGGGEKLFF
d_gene: -; j_gene: TRBJ1-6; abundance: -; len: 13; v_gene: TRBV15; CDR3nt: TGTGCCACCAGCAGAGATCTCCAGTCACCCCTCCACTTT; CDR3aa: CATSRDLQSPLHF
d_gene: TRBD1; j_gene: TRBJ1-4; abundance: -; len: 14; v_gene: TRBV5-4; CDR3nt: TGTGCCAGCAGCTTGGTCGGGACAGGGGAAAAACTGTTTTTT; CDR3aa: CASSLVGTGEKLFF
d_gene: -; j_gene: TRBJ1-2; abundance: -; len: 15; v_gene: TRBV5-1; CDR3nt: TGCGCCAGCAGCTTGTACACAGGGTTAAACTATGGCTACACCTTC; CDR3aa: CASSLYTGLNYGYTF
d_gene: TRBD1; j_gene: TRBJ2-7; abundance: -; len: 14; v_gene: TRBV2; CDR3nt: TGTGCCAGCAGCTCTGACAGGGTAGCAGGCGAGCAGTACTTC; CDR3aa: CASSSDRVAGEQYF
d_gene: -; j_gene: TRBJ2-7; abundance: -; len: 15; v_gene: TRBV7-9; CDR3nt: TGTGCCAGCAGCTCCCGTGGGCGGGGATCCTACGAGCAGTACTTC; CDR3aa: CASSSRGRGSYEQYF
d_gene: -; j_gene: TRBJ2-7; abundance: -; len: 14; v_gene: TRBV15; CDR3nt: TGTGCCACCAGCAGAGATCCGGGTTCCCACGAGCAGTACTTC; CDR3aa: CATSRDPGSHEQYF
d_gene: -; j_gene: TRBJ1-1; abundance: -; len: 15; v_gene: TRBV18; CDR3nt: TGTGCCAGCTCACGGGGGGGGGCCTCGGGGACTGAAGCTTTCTTT; CDR3aa: CASSRGGASGTEAFF
d_gene: -; j_gene: TRBJ2-2; abundance: -; len: 15; v_gene: TRBV6-4; CDR3nt: TGTGCCAGCAGCCCGGGACTGGCCCCCGGAGGGGAGCTGTTTTTT; CDR3aa: CASSPGLAPGGELFF
d_gene: TRBD2; j_gene: TRBJ2-5; abundance: -; len: 14; v_gene: TRBV5-6; CDR3nt: TGTGCCAGCAGCCCGGGACTAGGCCGAGAGACCCAGTACTTC; CDR3aa: CASSPGLGRETQYF
d_gene: -; j_gene: TRBJ2-3; abundance: -; len: 15; v_gene: TRBV7-9; CDR3nt: TGTGCCAGCAGCTTAGATGCGGAACGCACAGATACGCAGTATTTT; CDR3aa: CASSLDAERTDTQYF
d_gene: -; j_gene: TRBJ2-2; abundance: -; len: 16; v_gene: TRBV5-1; CDR3nt: TGCGCCAGCAGCTTGGGTGGCGGGTCGAACACCGGGGAGCTGTTTTTT; CDR3aa: CASSLGGGSNTGELFF
d_gene: TRBD2; j_gene: TRBJ2-1; abundance: -; len: 14; v_gene: TRBV2; CDR3nt: TGTGCCAGCGGAGGGACTAGCGGGTACAATGAGCAGTTCTTC; CDR3aa: CASGGTSGYNEQFF
d_gene: TRBD2; j_gene: TRBJ2-7; abundance: few; len: 15; v_gene: TRBV2; CDR3nt: TGTGCCAGCAGGGAGGGACTAGCGGCCTCCTACGAGCAGTACTTC; CDR3aa: CASREGLAASYEQYF
d_gene: TRBD2; j_gene: TRBJ2-7; abundance: -; len: 16; v_gene: TRBV4-1; CDR3nt: TGCGCCAGCAGCCAAGCGAGACTAGCGGGGTCCTACGAGCAGTACTTC; CDR3aa: CASSQARLAGSYEQYF
d_gene: TRBD2; j_gene: TRBJ2-3; abundance: -; len: 18; v_gene: TRBV7-9; CDR3nt: TGTGCCAGCAGCGTATACGTTTCTAGCGGGGGGGCTAAGGATACGCAGTATTTT; CDR3aa: CASSVYVSSGGAKDTQYF
d_gene: TRBD2; j_gene: TRBJ2-2; abundance: -; len: 16; v_gene: TRBV5-1; CDR3nt: TGCGCCAGCAGCGGAAGGACTAGCGGGAGCACCGGGGAGCTGTTTTTT; CDR3aa: CASSGRTSGSTGELFF